Presented here are 31 T cell receptor beta chains from one specimen sequenced in a study of human T cells and chemical hapten exposure. Time point described: patch test 2, 6 weeks after DPC sensitization. This sample's treatment: therapeutic diphenylcyclopropenone sensitization with weekly scalp DPC. A single record per CDR3 protein comes from TCRdb applying MiXCR to the RACE reads. The sample shows some 71,000 distinct CDR3 sequences, under 13% of them seen only once. This material consisted of whole blood, taken in connection with sensitization to the hapten diphenylcyclopropenone (DPC). These receptors were obtained from a woman between 45 and 60 years old with alopecia areata. Some clones in this sample may be carry-over from other donors' samples.

This clonotype was observed many times. The rearrangement links TRBV3-1 to TRBJ2-4; 7 nucleotides agree with TRBD1. Trimming took 1 base from V and 6 from J; bases not matched to a gene: 9. The CDR3 extends over 16 amino acids. Germline V gene sequence: CDR1 LGHDT, CDR2 YNNKEL (reference sequence). DNA for the CDR3: TGTGCCAGCAGCCAAGTTCCTACGGGACAGATAAACATTCAGTACTTC. This codes for CASSQVPTGQINIQYF.

This clonotype has ten or more counts. The chain couples TRBV12-5 to TRBJ2-7; 7 bases line up with TRBD1. The V and J ends lost 3 bases and 2 bases, in that order; junction bases with no gene match: 10. This CDR3 comprises 16 residues. The V gene's germline CDR1 is LGHNT and CDR2 FRNRAP. The CDR3 nucleotides are TGTGCTAGTGGTTTTCGACCGACAGGGACAACCTACGAGCAGTACTTC. This encodes CASGFRPTGTTYEQYF. Drawing the rest from reference TRBV12-5 and TRBJ2-7, the complete variable domain is DARVTQTPRHKVTEMGQEVTMRCQPILGHNTVFWYRQTMMQGLELLAYFRNRAPLDDSGMPKDRFSAEMPDATLATLKIQPSEPRDSAVYFCASGFRPTGTTYEQYFGPGTRLTVT.

J is TRBJ2-3 and V is TRBV10-1; 9 positions agree with TRBD2. Germline V lookup: CDR1 WNHNN, CDR2 SYGVQD (reference sequence). With 0 bases clipped from V and 6 bases from J, the junction kept 4 bases outside the gene matches. The CDR3 sequence is 15 residues long. The CDR3 reads CASSESVAGADTQYF. In nucleotides, the CDR3 is TGCGCCAGCAGTGAGTCGGTAGCGGGAGCGGATACGCAGTATTTT.

This clonotype was observed at least ten times. This sequence joins TRBV19 and TRBJ2-3; the D gene could be TRBD1 or TRBD2 (5 bases each). Looked up from germline, CDR1 is LNHDA and CDR2 is SQIVND (reference sequence). CDR3 length equals 16 residues. The ends were cut back, 3 bases at V and 5 bases at J, with 18 bases in the middle. The CDR3 nucleotides are TGTGCCAGTAGTATCTACGGGACCAAACCTCGAGATACGCAGTATTTT. Its protein is CASSIYGTKPRDTQYF.

Turning to this clonotype: It may be a read error: a sequence one base away is much more abundant. This CDR3 reads CARSPLTLQETQYF. Written as DNA, the CDR3 is TGTGCCAGATCACCTCTCACTCTCCAAGAGACCCAGTACTTC. This chain links TRBV18 with TRBJ2-5, with D unresolved. Per the germline V gene, CDR1 is KGHSH and CDR2 is LQKENI. The CDR3 runs 14 residues. Supplemented by reference TRBV18 and TRBJ2-5, the full variable domain reads NAGVMQNPRHLVRRRGQEARLRCSPMKGHSHVYWYRQLPEEGLKFMVYLQKENIIDESGMPKERFSAEFPKEGPSILRIQQVVRGDSAAYFCARSPLTLQETQYFGPGTRLLVL.

V usage is TRBV20-1 and J usage is TRBJ1-2, with 8 bases fitting TRBD1. Trimming at V came to 3 bases and at J to 3 bases, leaving 3 bases not matched to a gene. Germline loops: CDR1 DFQATT, CDR2 SNEGSKA (reference sequence). The CDR3 runs 13 residues. The CDR3 region is CSASSGGDYGYTF. CDR3 sequence (DNA): TGCAGTGCTAGTTCAGGGGGCGACTATGGCTACACCTTC.

The chain combines TRBV12-3 or TRBV12-4 with TRBJ1-4; D may be TRBD1 (5 bases). The CDR3 has 15 residues. V lost 6 bases and J lost 0, with 11 bases in between. The CDR3 loop is CASRTSTATNEKLFF. CDR3 coding DNA: TGTGCCAGCAGGACCTCGACAGCAACTAATGAAAAACTGTTTTTT.

This clonotype was seen more than once but under ten times. V and J are TRBV4-1 and TRBJ2-2; a weak D match, TRBD1 (5 bases). Trimming left V 1 base short and J 7 bases short, with 16 bases between. Germline assignment: CDR1 MGHRA and CDR2 YSYEKL. This CDR3 contains 16 residues. The CDR3 sequence: CASSQAGQGINGELFF. Written as DNA, the CDR3 is TGCGCCAGCAGCCAAGCCGGGCAGGGAATAAACGGGGAGCTGTTTTTT.

This clonotype was seen repeatedly, ten times or more. The DNA of the CDR3 is TGTGCCAGCAGCTTGACTAGCGGGAGGCCAGATACGCAGTATTTT. This codes for CASSLTSGRPDTQYF. This rearrangement joins TRBV7-2 to TRBJ2-3; 13 bases fit TRBD2. This CDR3 region has 15 residues. The germline CDR1 and CDR2 sequences are SGHTA and FQGNSA. V shed 3 bases and J 4 bases; nucleotides not matched to a gene: 1.

This clonotype occurred many times. The CDR3: CASSLGATSGDYNEQFF. In DNA, the CDR3 is TGTGCCAGCAGCTTAGGGGCCACTAGCGGGGACTACAATGAGCAGTTCTTC. The chain couples TRBV7-8 to TRBJ2-1; 10 bases fit TRBD2. The V segment lost 1 base and the J segment 3 bases; nucleotides outside the gene matches: 6. CDR3 length: 17 residues. The germline V gene has CDR1 SGHVS and CDR2 FQNEAQ. The full variable domain, in which reference TRBV7-8 and TRBJ2-1 provide the parts outside the CDR3, is GAGVSQSPRYKVAKRGQDVALRCDPISGHVSLFWYQQALGQGPEFLTYFQNEAQLDKSGLPSDRFFAERPEGSVSTLKIQRTQQEDSAVYLCASSLGATSGDYNEQFFGPGTRLTVL.

This clonotype was seen at least ten times. The rearrangement links TRBV5-5 to TRBJ2-3, with 12 bases identical to TRBD1. Germline-derived CDR1 and CDR2 are SGHKS and YYEKEE (reference sequence). This CDR3 region has 14 residues. Losses at the gene ends were 3 bases for V and 6 bases for J; bases not matched to a gene: 2. The CDR3 region has the DNA TGTGCCAGCAGCTACGGGACAGGGGGCGATACGCAGTATTTT. Amino acids: CASSYGTGGDTQYF.

J is TRBJ2-7 and V is TRBV3-1, with 7 bases lining up with TRBD2. This CDR3 comprises 15 residues. Trimming cost V 0 bases and J 1 base; bases outside gene matches: 3. Germline CDR1 LGHDT, CDR2 YNNKEL (reference sequence). The CDR3 spells CASSQDPGLSYEQYF. The CDR3 DNA reads as TGTGCCAGCAGCCAAGACCCGGGACTATCCTACGAGCAGTACTTC.

This clonotype was counted a few times. This rearrangement joins TRBV20-1 to TRBJ1-5, with a tentative D call TRBD1 (5 bases). CDR1 and CDR2 from the germline V gene are DFQATT and SNEGSKA (reference sequence). The CDR3 has 14 amino acids. V dropped 0 bases and J dropped 3 bases, with 9 bases sitting between them. CDR3 sequence: CSARDDRDNQPQHF. The CDR3 DNA is TGCAGTGCTAGAGATGACAGAGACAATCAGCCCCAGCATTTT.

This clonotype was seen only a few times. The V gene is TRBV4-2, the J gene TRBJ1-2; maybe TRBD1 (6 bases). The CDR3 runs to 18 residues. CDR1 and CDR2 (germline): LGHNA, YNFKEQ. Trimming left V 0 bases short and J 4 bases short, with 21 bases between. The CDR3 region is CASSQDPLGRTAFYGYTF. For the CDR3, the DNA is TGTGCCAGCAGCCAAGATCCTCTGGGCAGGACAGCTTTCTATGGCTACACCTTC.

The table lists this clonotype with a few counts. The J gene is TRBJ1-2, the V gene TRBV29-1; D uncertain. This CDR3 has 11 amino acids. Trimming took 5 bases from V and 2 from J, leaving 6 bases between them. Germline CDR1 reads SQVTM; CDR2 reads ANQGSEA. CDR3 loop: CSVRGNYGYTF. The CDR3 nucleotides read TGCAGCGTTCGGGGAAACTATGGCTACACCTTC.

The chain joins TRBV24-1 to TRBJ1-4; D not certain. Trimming stripped 3 bases from V and 5 bases from J, with 12 bases between. The CDR3 is 15 amino acids. Germline V gene sequence: CDR1 KGHDR, CDR2 SFDVKD. The CDR3 here is CATSDRSTKNEKLFF. For the CDR3, the DNA is TGTGCCACCAGTGATCGGTCAACTAAGAATGAAAAACTGTTTTTT.

This clonotype was seen many times. The V and J genes are TRBV3-1 and TRBJ2-5, with D possibly matching TRBD2 (5 bases). The CDR3 contains 14 residues. V dropped 4 bases and J dropped 3 bases, with 12 bases sitting between them. CDR1 and CDR2 from the germline V gene are LGHDT and YNNKEL (reference sequence). The CDR3 region is CASSRRSDKETQYF. DNA for the CDR3: TGTGCCAGCAGCCGGAGGTCAGATAAAGAGACCCAGTACTTC.

This clonotype came up once. The CDR3 loop is CASKPLVLGASQETQYF. CDR3 coding DNA: TGTGCCAGCAAACCGCTTGTTCTTGGCGCTTCCCAAGAGACCCAGTACTTC. V is TRBV28 and J is TRBJ2-5; D is undetermined. This CDR3 comprises 17 residues. The V end was cut by 7 bases, the J end by 1 base, with 22 bases between. Germline CDR1 reads MDHEN; CDR2 reads SYDVKM.

The table lists this clonotype with many counts. The V call is TRBV20-1, the J call TRBJ2-7; possibly TRBD2 for D (5 bases). The length of the CDR3 is 14 residues. The germline V gene encodes CDR1 DFQATT and CDR2 SNEGSKA (reference sequence). V was shortened by 5 bases and J by 6 bases, with 20 bases between the two germline ends. Written as DNA, the CDR3 is TGCAGTGCTTCCCTTTTGCGGGCTCTGGGCGAGCAGTACTTC. This gives the protein CSASLLRALGEQYF.

This clonotype occurred a few times. The rearrangement joins TRBV10-3 to TRBJ2-7; possibly TRBD1 for D (6 bases). Germline lookup yields CDR1 ENHRY and CDR2 SYGVKD. Trimming took off 10 bases at V and 5 bases at J, with 12 bases between the two ends. This CDR3 comprises 11 residues. CDR3 region: CATRDNDEQYF. CDR3 sequence (DNA): TGTGCCACCCGGGACAACGACGAGCAGTACTTC.

The V and J genes are TRBV19 and TRBJ2-1; 7 nucleotides align to TRBD1. The CDR3 runs to 15 residues. Germline V gene sequence: CDR1 LNHDA, CDR2 SQIVND (reference sequence). V trimming: 4 bases; J trimming: 4 bases; junction bases outside the gene matches: 7. In DNA form, the CDR3 reads TGTGCCAGTAGTACACTCCGGGACAGTTACAATGAGCAGTTCTTC. This codes for CASSTLRDSYNEQFF.

This clonotype has ten or more counts. The chain carries TRBV6-6 and TRBJ1-1; perhaps TRBD1 as D (6 bases). V lost 6 bases to trimming and J lost 10 bases, with 9 bases between them. CDR1 is MNHNY and CDR2 is SVGAGI in the germline V gene (reference sequence). This CDR3 contains 10 residues. CDR3 in amino acids: CASRDSGAFF. The CDR3 coding sequence is TGTGCCAGCAGGGACAGTGGAGCTTTCTTT.

This clonotype was seen many times. The V gene is TRBV12-5, the J gene TRBJ1-4; 11 bases fit TRBD1. CDR1 is LGHNT, CDR2 FRNRAP, per germline. The trim removed 6 bases at V and 8 bases at J, leaving 11 bases unmatched. The CDR3 is 16 residues long. The DNA of the CDR3 is TGTGCTAGTGGCCCGGGACAGGGGGTGTTAGACGAAAAACTGTTTTTT. Protein: CASGPGQGVLDEKLFF.

Here the CDR3 reads CASSSPPDTQYF. CDR3 nucleotide sequence: TGTGCCAGCAGCTCCCCCCCAGATACGCAGTATTTT. The rearrangement links TRBV7-3 to TRBJ2-3; D call uncertain. The CDR3 is made up of 12 amino acids. Trimming pared 4 bases from V and 4 bases from J, leaving 6 bases between. Germline values: CDR1 SGHTA, CDR2 FQGTGA.

This clonotype was observed many times. This chain connects TRBV5-1 to TRBJ2-7; TRBD1 aligns across 7 bases. This CDR3 has 15 amino acids. V trimming: 4 bases; J trimming: 2 bases; junction bases outside the gene matches: 9. Germline lookup yields CDR1 SGHRS and CDR2 YFSETQ. DNA of the CDR3: TGCGCCAGCAGCACGGACAGGAGACTTCCCTACGAGCAGTACTTC. Translated: CASSTDRRLPYEQYF.

This clonotype was counted many times. The chain recombines TRBV7-9 with TRBJ2-1; D call uncertain. Germline V gene lookup returns CDR1 SEHNR and CDR2 FQNEAQ (reference sequence). Trimming left V 1 base short and J 12 bases short, with 7 bases between. This CDR3 is built from 11 residues. CDR3 nucleotides: TGTGCCAGCAGCTTAGGAAGACCGCAGTTCTTC. As protein: CASSLGRPQFF. Supplemented by reference TRBV7-9 and TRBJ2-1, the full variable domain reads DTGVSQNPRHKITKRGQNVTFRCDPISEHNRLYWYRQTLGQGPEFLTYFQNEAQLEKSRLLSDRFSAERPKGSFSTLEIQRTEQGDSAMYLCASSLGRPQFFGPGTRLTVL.

At least ten counts were recorded for this clonotype. This rearrangement joins TRBV20-1 to TRBJ1-2; possibly TRBD1 for D (5 bases). The CDR3 has 13 amino acids. The V gene lost 3 bases and the J gene lost 5 bases, with 13 bases spanning the gap. Germline V gene sequence: CDR1 DFQATT, CDR2 SNEGSKA (reference sequence). The CDR3 DNA reads TGCAGTGCTAGTTCCCAGGGCCCATATGGCTACACCTTC. This encodes CSASSQGPYGYTF.

This clonotype was counted at least ten times. The chain combines TRBV11-2 with TRBJ2-5; D gene uncertain. The CDR3 spans 12 residues. V was pared by 6 bases and J by 9 bases, with 14 bases between. The germline gives CDR1 SGHAT, CDR2 FQNNGV. The CDR3 coding sequence is TGTGCCAGCAGTCTCTCGACCGTGGCCCAGTACTTC. It is translated as CASSLSTVAQYF.

At least ten counts were recorded for this clonotype. The CDR3 nucleotides read TGTACCGGGAGCTCCTACAATGAGCAGTTCTTC. Its translation is CTGSSYNEQFF. The rearrangement uses TRBV2 and TRBJ2-1; TRBD2 is a possible D gene (6 bases). The CDR3 totals 11 residues. In germline, CDR1 is SNHLY, CDR2 FYNNEI.

The genes are TRBV29-1 and TRBJ2-1, with 12 bases identical to TRBD2. J was trimmed by 13 bases and V by 1 base; bases with no gene match: 5. The CDR3 sequence is 13 residues long. CDR1 SQVTM and CDR2 ANQGSEA come from the germline V gene. The CDR3: CSVEGTSGMGQFF. The DNA of the CDR3 is TGCAGCGTTGAAGGGACTAGCGGGATGGGACAGTTCTTC.

The chain combines TRBV12-5 with TRBJ2-1, with TRBD2 matching 13 bases. CDR1 and CDR2 (germline): LGHNT, FRNRAP. This CDR3 region has 18 residues. Losses at the gene ends were 2 bases for V and 3 bases for J; bases not matched to a gene: 7. CDR3 in DNA: TGTGCTAGTGGTTTGATCAGACTAGCGGGAGGCAACTACAATGAGCAGTTCTTC. It specifies CASGLIRLAGGNYNEQFF.